This entry concerns a single T cell receptor (beta chain). The data are from a study of blood T cell repertoires in COVID-19. In the original workflow: Amplifying reference gene primers gave estimates of nucleated cell counts. Data came from immunoSEQ multiplex PCR; TCRdb stores just in-frame clones and leaves some out. V and J calls and clone size follow that table, whereas D and trimming were derived from the DNA. Altogether tens of thousands of clones are present, 80% to 90% being singletons, with the ten largest covering 4.5% to 7%. Sample: peripheral blood. The TCR comes from a man in his fifties with active COVID-19.

The CDR3 coding sequence is TGTGCCAGCAGCGTCGGGCCTAGCGGGGGGGCTAACACCGGGGAGCTGTTTTTT. This encodes CASSVGPSGGANTGELFF. This chain joins TRBV9 and TRBJ2-2; 12 bases are a match to TRBD2. The V gene's germline CDR1 is SGDLS and CDR2 YYNGEE. The CDR3 is made up of 18 amino acids. V shed 2 bases, J shed 2 bases, and the junction held 7 bases outside the gene matches.